The rows below give T cell receptor beta chains drawn from one sample of a study of sequential checkpoint blockade in melanoma. The assay was immunoSEQ multiplex PCR, and TCRdb's table has in-frame clones only and misses some. The table lists more than 9,000 clones, about 77% of them singletons. The sequences come from CD8+ T cells sorted from blood (inferred from file names), collected from a patient given nivolumab and ipilimumab in sequence. These receptors came from a human donor with melanoma. The CDR3 runs from the conserved cysteine through the conserved F or W. The D gene is left open where the match is weak. Some rows have no size entry. The others give once, few or many, or a class for an expanded clone.

DNA	CDR3	V	length	J	size	D
TGTGCCAGCAGCTTAGGGTGGGCGGGGCAAGAGACCCAGTACTTC	CASSLGWAGQETQYF	TRBV11-2	15	TRBJ2-5	.	.
TGCAGCGTTGAAGGGATACAGTTGAGCTCCTACAATGAGCAGTTCTTC	CSVEGIQLSSYNEQFF	TRBV29-1	16	TRBJ2-1	.	.
TGTGCCAGCAGCTTAAATAGCGGGAGCTCAGATACGCAGTATTTT	CASSLNSGSSDTQYF	TRBV7-3	15	TRBJ2-3	few	TRBD2
TGTGCCAGCAAGGCGCCGGGGGGAGAGCAGTACTTC	CASKAPGGEQYF	TRBV27	12	TRBJ2-7	.	TRBD2
TGTGCCAGCAGCCGACTAGCGGGCCTCTACGAGCAGTACTTC	CASSRLAGLYEQYF	TRBV14	14	TRBJ2-7	.	TRBD2
TGCGCCAGCAGCCAGCTAGCGGGAGGTCCACGAGGCAATGAGCAGTTCTTC	CASSQLAGGPRGNEQFF	TRBV4-1	17	TRBJ2-1	.	TRBD2
TGTGCCAGCAGCTTAGCAGGACTTTCCAATGAGCAGTTCTTC	CASSLAGLSNEQFF	TRBV11-3	14	TRBJ2-1	.	.
TGTGCCAGCAGTTTAAACCCGAAAGCCCGCAATGAGCAGTTCTTC	CASSLNPKARNEQFF	TRBV27	15	TRBJ2-1	once	.
TGTGCCAGCAGTGAGCCGACAGCAACTAATGAAAAACTGTTTTTT	CASSEPTATNEKLFF	TRBV6-1	15	TRBJ1-4	.	.
TGCGCCAGCAGCCAGACCACGTCAGGGGGGTACGAGCAGTACTTC	CASSQTTSGGYEQYF	TRBV4-1	15	TRBJ2-7	few	.
TGCGCCAGCAGCCCGGGTCCCCGGGCAGATACGCAGTATTTT	CASSPGPRADTQYF	TRBV4-1	14	TRBJ2-3	.	.
TGTGCCAGCAGTCCTCCCGGGACAGGGGTTTACGAGCAGTACTTC	CASSPPGTGVYEQYF	TRBV7-8	15	TRBJ2-7	.	TRBD1
TGCGCCAGCAGCCACGTACAGGGCTACGAGCAGTACTTC	CASSHVQGYEQYF	TRBV4-1	13	TRBJ2-7	few	.
TGTGCCAGCAGCTCCCCCTCAGGCGCTTGGACGCAGTATTTT	CASSSPSGAWTQYF	TRBV7-9	14	TRBJ2-3	.	.
TGTGCCAGCAGCCGGACTAGCGATCCCACCGGGGAGCTGTTTTTT	CASSRTSDPTGELFF	TRBV7-9	15	TRBJ2-2	.	TRBD2
TGTGCCAGCAGCCGATCAGGGTCCGATCAGCCCCAGCATTTT	CASSRSGSDQPQHF	TRBV28	14	TRBJ1-5	few	.
TGTGCCAGCAGCTGGGGGGGCGACGAGCAGTACTTC	CASSWGGDEQYF	TRBV28	12	TRBJ2-7	.	.
TGTGCCAGTAGTATGGGAGGGGGGGCCTACGAGCAGTACTTC	CASSMGGGAYEQYF	TRBV19	14	TRBJ2-7	.	.
TGCGCCAGCAGCCAAGGGCCCCTAGCGGGTTCCTACGAGCAGTACTTC	CASSQGPLAGSYEQYF	TRBV4-1	16	TRBJ2-7	few	TRBD2
TGCAGCGTTGAACGAGTGACACTGCCAGAGACCCAGTACTTC	CSVERVTLPETQYF	TRBV29-1	14	TRBJ2-5	few	.
TGTGCCAGCAGTGTAGCTAGCGGCTCCTACGAGCAGTACTTC	CASSVASGSYEQYF	TRBV27	14	TRBJ2-7	.	TRBD2
TGTGCCAGCAGCAAATCTGGACAGAGGAACACTGAAGCTTTCTTT	CASSKSGQRNTEAFF	TRBV21-1	15	TRBJ1-1	.	.
TGTGCCAGCAGTTCGTGGGACTCCTCCTACGAGCAGTACTTC	CASSSWDSSYEQYF	TRBV27	14	TRBJ2-7	.	.
TGTGCCAGCAGCTCGCCTGGGACTAGCGGGAGGGCCGGGTTTTTGGGAGAGACCCAGTACTTC	CASSSPGTSGRAGFLGETQYF	TRBV28	21	TRBJ2-5	.	TRBD2
TGTGCCAGCAGCGTAGATAGCGGGAGTATCTACGAGCAGTACTTC	CASSVDSGSIYEQYF	TRBV9	15	TRBJ2-7	.	TRBD2
TGTGCCAGCAGCCAAGATGGGCTAGCGGGAGAATTCGGGCCCTACGAGCAGTACTTC	CASSQDGLAGEFGPYEQYF	TRBV4-2	19	TRBJ2-7	.	TRBD2
TGTGCCAGCAGCTTAAGCGGGGGGGCTTACAATGAGCAGTTCTTC	CASSLSGGAYNEQFF	TRBV7-3	15	TRBJ2-1	.	TRBD2
TGCGCCAGCAGCTTGGACATACAGGGGGCAGGTAATTCACCCCTCCACTTT	CASSLDIQGAGNSPLHF	TRBV5-1	17	TRBJ1-6	once	TRBD1
TGTGCCAGCAGTTTGCGGGGGACAGGGGGATCCAATGAGCAGTTCTTC	CASSLRGTGGSNEQFF	TRBV27	16	TRBJ2-1	.	TRBD1
TGTACCAGCAGTGTCGGGACAGGAGGATCAGATACGCAGTATTTT	CTSSVGTGGSDTQYF	TRBV27	15	TRBJ2-3	.	TRBD1
TGTGCCAGCAGCACCGGGACAGGGTTTATGAACACTGAAGCTTTCTTT	CASSTGTGFMNTEAFF	TRBV27	16	TRBJ1-1	.	TRBD1
TGTGCCAGCAGCTTCGTGGCGGGAGTGAAAGAGCAGTACTTC	CASSFVAGVKEQYF	TRBV5-6	14	TRBJ2-7	.	TRBD2
TGTGCCTGGAGTGTAGGCAGGGGGCAGTACTTC	CAWSVGRGQYF	TRBV30	11	TRBJ2-7	.	.
TGTGCCAGCAGTTTTTTATTTAGGACTAGCGGCTCCTACGAGCAGTACTTC	CASSFLFRTSGSYEQYF	TRBV28	17	TRBJ2-7	.	TRBD2
TGTGCCAGCAGTGAATGGCTAGCGGGAGAGACCCAGTACTTC	CASSEWLAGETQYF	TRBV2	14	TRBJ2-5	once	TRBD2
TGTGCCAGCAGCCCCGGGTTCACAGATACGCAGTATTTT	CASSPGFTDTQYF	TRBV6-5	13	TRBJ2-3	.	.
TGTGCCAGCAGCGGGGCAGGGGCCCTCTACGAGCAGTACTTC	CASSGAGALYEQYF	TRBV27	14	TRBJ2-7	.	.
TGTGCCTGGTGTTGCGGGCTGACCTACGAGCAGTACTTC	CAWCCGLTYEQYF	TRBV30	13	TRBJ2-7	.	.
TGTGCCAGTAGTATGAGCCCTTTGGGGGGAAGCACTGAAGCTTTCTTT	CASSMSPLGGSTEAFF	TRBV19	16	TRBJ1-1	.	.
TGTGCCAGCAGCGCCGCGGGAGGCGGGCAAGCCTACAATGAGCAGTTCTTC	CASSAAGGGQAYNEQFF	TRBV9	17	TRBJ2-1	.	TRBD2
TGCGCCAGCAGGGAGCGGGACACCCTGCACAATCAGCCCCAGCATTTT	CASRERDTLHNQPQHF	TRBV4-1	16	TRBJ1-5	.	.
TGTGCCAGCAGAAGACAGGGTTATCGCGAGCAGTACTTC	CASRRQGYREQYF	TRBV27	13	TRBJ2-7	.	TRBD1
TGTGCCAGCAGTGGCGACTACAACTACAATGAGCAGTTCTTC	CASSGDYNYNEQFF	TRBV7-9	14	TRBJ2-1	.	.
TGTGCCAGCAGCCGAGGGACAGGGGAAGGTGAAAAACTGTTTTTT	CASSRGTGEGEKLFF	TRBV11-2	15	TRBJ1-4	.	TRBD1
TGTGCCAGTAGTATAGGACTGTCCTACGAGCAGTACTTC	CASSIGLSYEQYF	TRBV19	13	TRBJ2-7	.	.
TGTGCCAGCAGCCAACCACCGGGACAGGGAGGCAATCAGCCCCAGCATTTT	CASSQPPGQGGNQPQHF	TRBV5-4	17	TRBJ1-5	.	TRBD1
TGTGCCAGCAGCTTGGTGGGAGACACCGGGGAGCTGTTTTTT	CASSLVGDTGELFF	TRBV11-3	14	TRBJ2-2	.	.
TGTGCCAGCAGCTCGGACAGGGATCTCCCTGGGGCCAACGTCCTGACTTTC	CASSSDRDLPGANVLTF	TRBV7-9	17	TRBJ2-6	.	TRBD1
TGTGCCAGCAGTCCTTTGGGGGGACAGAAACAAGAGACCCAGTACTTC	CASSPLGGQKQETQYF	TRBV28	16	TRBJ2-5	.	.
TGTGCCAGCAGTCATCCAGGCAGTGTCTACGAGCAGTACTTC	CASSHPGSVYEQYF	TRBV5-8	14	TRBJ2-7	.	.
TGCAGCGTTGTCAGTTACAGCACTGAAGCTTTCTTT	CSVVSYSTEAFF	TRBV29-1	12	TRBJ1-1	.	.